What follows are 29 T cell receptor beta chains derived from one specimen sequenced in a study of blood T cell repertoires in COVID-19 (dated by TCRdb to about 2020). The library came from the immunoSEQ multiplex PCR assay. In TCRdb, the immuneACCESS table is reduced to in-frame sequences with V and J assigned. These tables do not hold every clone; where another copy was compared, an unresolved V gene accounts for under half, and the others remain unexplained. In all, the sample holds approximately 160,000 clones, and 75% to 85% of those were seen once. The ten largest make up approximately 5.4% of the sample. The specimen sequenced was PBMCs or T cells enriched from blood (not recorded which). The receptors come from a man aged 35-49 years who had recovered from COVID-19.

The J gene is TRBJ2-7, the V gene TRBV19; D is unclear. With 3 bases removed from V and 2 bases from J, the gap between germline ends came to 14 bases. This CDR3 is built from 15 residues. Germline CDR1 LNHDA, CDR2 SQIVND (reference sequence). The CDR3 region has the DNA TGTGCCAGTAGTATCTCGTTGCAGGCGCCCTACGAGCAGTACTTC. Residues: CASSISLQAPYEQYF.

The chain has TRBV20-1 and TRBJ2-1; D gene unclear. V lost 0 bases, J lost 7 bases, and 4 bases lay in between. Per germline, CDR1 DFQATT and CDR2 SNEGSKA (reference sequence). CDR3 length: 11 amino acids. The chain's CDR3 is CSARDLNEQFF. The DNA for the CDR3 is TGCAGTGCTAGAGACCTTAATGAGCAGTTCTTC.

The rearrangement uses TRBV19 and TRBJ2-5; a weak D match, TRBD1 (6 bases). Trimming cost V 5 bases and J 4 bases, with 14 bases left between them. Germline CDR1 LNHDA, CDR2 SQIVND (reference sequence). CDR3 length: 14 residues. The CDR3 is CASSEDRAGETQYF. CDR3 DNA sequence: TGTGCCAGTAGTGAGGACAGAGCAGGAGAGACCCAGTACTTC.

This chain connects TRBV30 to TRBJ1-1; D ambiguous. The CDR3 runs to 13 residues. Germline V gene lookup returns CDR1 GTSNPN and CDR2 SVGIG (reference sequence). With 5 bases removed from V and 0 bases from J, the gap between germline ends came to 10 bases. CDR3 region: CAWAAGMNTEAFF. DNA of the CDR3: TGTGCCTGGGCCGCGGGGATGAACACTGAAGCTTTCTTT.

The V gene is TRBV6-6, the J gene TRBJ1-1, with TRBD1 matching over 9 bases. The CDR3 is 14 amino acids. Germline-derived CDR1 and CDR2 are MNHNY and SVGAGI (reference sequence). V trimming: 7 bases; J trimming: 5 bases; junction bases outside the gene matches: 8. The CDR3 spells CASTGQGTGTEAFF. The CDR3 DNA is TGTGCCAGCACCGGACAGGGGACCGGGACTGAAGCTTTCTTT.

The chain joins TRBV27 to TRBJ2-2, with TRBD1 matching 8 bases. The CDR3 extends over 15 amino acids. CDR1 is MNHEY and CDR2 is SMNVEV in the germline V gene (reference sequence). V was clipped by 6 bases and J by 7 bases; unmatched bases: 10. The DNA for the CDR3 is TGTGCCAGCAGCCTAACAGGACAGGGAAACGGGGAGCTGTTTTTT. Translated: CASSLTGQGNGELFF.

In nucleotides, the CDR3 is TGTGCCAGCAGCTTAGCAAGACAGTTTAGCAATCAGCCCCAGCATTTT. It yields the protein CASSLARQFSNQPQHF. The J gene is TRBJ1-5, the V gene TRBV7-8; possible D gene TRBD1, 5 bases. Trimming stripped 0 bases from V and 0 bases from J, with 9 bases between. From germline, CDR1 is SGHVS and CDR2 FQNEAQ. The length of the CDR3 is 16 residues.

The chain carries TRBV7-9 and TRBJ2-3, with a tentative D call TRBD1 (7 bases). Trimming took 5 bases from V and 3 from J, leaving 15 bases between them. This CDR3 is 15 amino acids long. Germline CDR1 SEHNR, CDR2 FQNEAQ (reference sequence). The CDR3 protein is CASSQGGGTTDTQYF. For the CDR3, the DNA is TGTGCCAGCAGCCAAGGGGGCGGGACGACAGATACGCAGTATTTT.

The chain employs TRBV5-1 and TRBJ2-3; the D gene is possibly TRBD2 (7 bases). The ends were cut back, 2 bases at V and 2 bases at J, with 15 bases in the middle. Germline CDR1 SGHRS, CDR2 YFSETQ. This CDR3 spans 16 amino acids. The CDR3 DNA follows: TGCGCCAGCAGCTTCGGGGGGCTTATTCCCACAGATACGCAGTATTTT. This gives the protein CASSFGGLIPTDTQYF.

The rearrangement links TRBV21-1 to TRBJ2-3; the table's D gene call, TRBD2, was not cross checked with the DNA. TRBV21-1 counts as a pseudogene. The CDR3 has 17 amino acids. CDR3 DNA: TGTGCCAGCAGCAAAGGGCCTAGCGGGGGTTACACAGATACGCAGTATTTT. Translating it yields CASSKGPSGGYTDTQYF.

V usage is TRBV12-5 and J usage is TRBJ1-1; unclear D gene. The CDR3 has 11 amino acids. V lost 7 bases to trimming and J lost 0 bases, with 3 bases between them. Germline V gene data show CDR1 as LGHNT and CDR2 as FRNRAP. CDR3 in DNA: TGTGCTAGTGTCATGAACACTGAAGCTTTCTTT. It encodes CASVMNTEAFF.

This chain joins TRBV7-2 and TRBJ2-1; 9 bases line up with TRBD1. The germline V gene has CDR1 SGHTA and CDR2 FQGNSA. V shed 6 bases and J 8 bases; nucleotides not matched to a gene: 11. The CDR3 is 15 residues long. For the CDR3, the DNA is TGTGCCAGCAGGTCATACAGGGGGCTTTCGGATGAGCAGTTCTTC. This sequence encodes CASRSYRGLSDEQFF.

The CDR3 sequence is CASSFLGQRSSYEQYF. The CDR3 region has the DNA TGTGCCAGCAGCTTTCTAGGACAGAGGAGCTCCTACGAGCAGTACTTC. J is TRBJ2-7 and V is TRBV7-9, with D perhaps TRBD1 (6 bases). This CDR3 comprises 16 residues. Germline V lookup: CDR1 SEHNR, CDR2 FQNEAQ (reference sequence). V gave up 3 bases and J gave up 0 bases, with 15 bases separating them. The variable domain in full, with the rest retrieved from reference TRBV7-9 and TRBJ2-7, is DTGVSQNPRHKITKRGQNVTFRCDPISEHNRLYWYRQTLGQGPEFLTYFQNEAQLEKSRLLSDRFSAERPKGSFSTLEIQRTEQGDSAMYLCASSFLGQRSSYEQYFGPGTRLTVT.

This clone was detected only once. The gene calls are TRBV19 and TRBJ2-1; 12 positions match TRBD1. The CDR3 extends over 19 amino acids. V gave up 3 bases and J gave up 0 bases; unmatched junction bases: 9. The V gene's germline CDR1 is LNHDA and CDR2 SQIVND (reference sequence). The chain's CDR3 is CASSMRGQGAISSYNEQFF. The CDR3, as DNA: TGTGCCAGTAGTATGAGGGGACAGGGGGCTATAAGCTCCTACAATGAGCAGTTCTTC.

CDR3 sequence: CSTGGLETQYF. The CDR3 DNA sequence: TGCAGTACCGGGGGGCTAGAGACCCAGTACTTC. J is TRBJ2-5 and V is TRBV20-1, with TRBD2 as a possible D gene (7 bases). Germline CDR1 DFQATT, CDR2 SNEGSKA (reference sequence). V was clipped by 8 bases and J by 4 bases, with 11 bases between them. CDR3 size: 11 residues.

The gene calls are TRBV11-1 and TRBJ2-7; TRBD2 is a possible D gene (6 bases). Germline V gene lookup returns CDR1 SGHAT and CDR2 FQDESV (reference sequence). CDR3 length: 14 amino acids. Trimming removed 5 bases from V and 6 bases from J, with 17 bases in between. The DNA of the CDR3 is TGTGCCAGCAGCGCTGATCCGGGACTTGGCGAGCAGTACGTC. Its translation is CASSADPGLGEQYV.

The chain links TRBV2 to TRBJ1-1, with 7 bases aligning to TRBD1. Germline V gives CDR1 SNHLY, CDR2 FYNNEI. V lost 8 bases, J lost 6 bases, and 9 bases stayed unmatched. The CDR3 is made up of 13 amino acids. The CDR3 bases are TGTGCCAGCCTGGGACAGAACGACCCTGAAGCTTTCTTT. Amino acids: CASLGQNDPEAFF.

This clone was seen a single time. The chain joins TRBV5-1 to TRBJ2-2; D might be TRBD2 (6 bases). Germline values: CDR1 SGHRS, CDR2 YFSETQ. V lost 1 base, J lost 5 bases, and 15 bases lay in between. The CDR3 totals 16 residues. CDR3 sequence: CASSLSSRAGTGELFF. As DNA, the CDR3 is TGCGCCAGCAGCTTGAGTAGCAGGGCGGGGACCGGGGAGCTGTTTTTT.

V gene TRBV7-8 combines with J gene TRBJ1-2; no firm D call. CDR3 length: 13 residues. Trimming stripped 1 base from V and 5 bases from J, with 8 bases between. Germline values: CDR1 SGHVS, CDR2 FQNEAQ. The CDR3 nucleotides read TGTGCCAGCAGCTTAGGAGCGGAATATGGCTACACCTTC. Translated: CASSLGAEYGYTF.

This sequence joins TRBV3-1 (or the pseudogene TRBV3-2) and TRBJ1-6; no firm D call. Germline V gene lookup returns CDR1 LGHDT and CDR2 YNNKEL (reference sequence). The length of the CDR3 is 17 residues. V lost 4 bases, J lost 5 bases, and 18 bases lay in between. The CDR3 region has the DNA TGTGCCAGCAGCCCGCCGGTGGAACAGTTAGATAATTCACCCCTCCACTTT. Translation gives CASSPPVEQLDNSPLHF.

A single count supports this clone. This rearrangement joins TRBV30 to TRBJ1-4; D gene ambiguous. V lost 4 bases and J 7 bases, leaving 10 bases between the germline ends. In germline, CDR1 is GTSNPN, CDR2 SVGIG (reference sequence). The CDR3 spans 12 residues. CDR3 region: CAWNTFGEKLFF. The CDR3 DNA follows: TGTGCCTGGAACACGTTTGGTGAAAAACTGTTTTTT.

This clone was found a few times. This chain uses TRBV3-1 (or the pseudogene TRBV3-2) with TRBJ1-4; tentatively, D is TRBD1 (6 bases). Germline CDR1 LGHDT, CDR2 YNNKEL (reference sequence). CDR3 length equals 15 residues. V was shortened by 4 bases and J by 7 bases, with 16 bases between the two germline ends. The CDR3 spells CASSPVGGLGEKLFF. CDR3 coding DNA: TGTGCCAGCAGCCCCGTCGGGGGGCTAGGTGAAAAACTGTTTTTT.

The rearrangement joins TRBV2 to TRBJ1-3; D gene unclear. This CDR3 has 14 residues. The germline V and J ends were trimmed by 7 bases and 0 bases, with 10 bases remaining between them. Germline CDR1 reads SNHLY; CDR2 reads FYNNEI. The CDR3: CASIYDTSGNTIYF. The CDR3 bases are TGTGCCAGCATTTATGACACCTCTGGAAACACCATATATTTT.

The chain combines TRBV13 with TRBJ2-1; TRBD1 matches 7 bases. This CDR3 spans 14 amino acids. J gave up 0 bases and V 10 bases, and 6 bases lay outside the gene matches. Germline assignment: CDR1 PRHDT and CDR2 FYEKMQ (reference sequence). The CDR3 region has the DNA TGTGCCACCGCGACAGGGAACTCCTACAATGAGCAGTTCTTC. Amino acid sequence: CATATGNSYNEQFF.

J is TRBJ1-2 and V is TRBV27; weak D call: TRBD1 (5 bases). CDR1 MNHEY and CDR2 SMNVEV come from the germline V gene (reference sequence). Trimming left V 2 bases short and J 4 bases short, with 14 bases between. This CDR3 is 15 amino acids long. DNA of the CDR3: TGTGCCAGCAGTTTAGGGGCAACCTACCTCTATGGCTACACCTTC. This codes for CASSLGATYLYGYTF.

This clone was detected a few times. Here the CDR3 DNA reads TGCGCCAGCAGCTTGATTACGGACGAGCAGTACTTC. It yields the protein CASSLITDEQYF. The rearrangement links TRBV5-1 to TRBJ2-7; D is unclear. V was shortened by 1 base and J by 5 bases, with 7 bases between the two germline ends. The germline V gene encodes CDR1 SGHRS and CDR2 YFSETQ. This CDR3 comprises 12 residues.

The chain recombines TRBV5-8 with TRBJ2-4; the match to TRBD2 covers 9 bases. Per germline, CDR1 SGHTS and CDR2 YDEGEE. The J segment lost 5 bases and the V segment lost 0 bases, leaving 3 bases of the junction unmatched. CDR3 size: 15 residues. This chain's CDR3 is CASSLGSSGENIQYF. CDR3 in DNA: TGTGCCAGCAGCTTGGGTTCTAGCGGGGAAAACATTCAGTACTTC.

The V and J genes are TRBV5-6 and TRBJ1-1; D perhaps matches TRBD1 (5 bases). Trimming shortened V by 2 bases and J by 1 base, and 9 bases separated the two germline ends. Germline lookup yields CDR1 SGHDT and CDR2 YYEEEE. The CDR3 totals 14 residues. The CDR3 nucleotides are TGTGCCAGCAGCTTCGAACAGGAGAACACTGAAGCTTTCTTT. This sequence encodes CASSFEQENTEAFF.

This chain joins TRBV11-2 and TRBJ1-1, with D perhaps TRBD1 (6 bases). The CDR3 consists of 17 residues. Germline V gene data show CDR1 as SGHAT and CDR2 as FQNNGV. Trimming pared 1 base from V and 6 bases from J, leaving 21 bases between. The CDR3 loop reads CASSLGAWGQVGAEAFF. The CDR3 DNA reads as TGTGCCAGCAGCTTAGGTGCCTGGGGGCAGGTGGGCGCTGAAGCTTTCTTT. The variable domain in full, with the rest retrieved from reference TRBV11-2 and TRBJ1-1, is EAGVAQSPRYKIIEKRQSVAFWCNPISGHATLYWYQQILGQGPKLLIQFQNNGVVDDSQLPKDRFSAERLKGVDSTLKIQPAKLEDSAVYLCASSLGAWGQVGAEAFFGQGTRLTVV.